This T cell receptor (beta chain) was captured in a study of OX40 agonist ivuxolimab in advanced cancers. Study-wide points: Which antigen the expanded peripheral T cells recognized is unknown.

The table came from immunoSEQ multiplex PCR; TCRdb's copy has only in-frame clones and leaves some out. The sample yields 20,000 to 30,000 clones, roughly 66% seen once. Notes on this clone: Its matching antigen is unknown.

V was clipped by 4 bases and J by 7 bases; unmatched bases: 5. The CDR3 has 15 amino acids. The germline gives CDR1 LGHNA, CDR2 YSLEER. V and J are TRBV4-3 and TRBJ1-4; 11 bases align to TRBD1. The source of this sequence is an adult with an advanced solid tumor such as melanoma, head and neck, liver or kidney cancer. The sample in question was CD4+ or CD8+ T cells sorted from blood, obtained in a trial of the OX40 agonist ivuxolimab. CDR3 region: CASSRGQGASEKLFF. The CDR3 DNA is TGCGCCAGCAGCCGCGGACAGGGGGCCTCTGAAAAACTGTTTTTT.